The 14 T cell receptor beta chains below were found in one sample sequenced in a study of early T cells in non-severe SARS-CoV-2 infection. In TCRdb, the 5' RACE reads were re-called with MiXCR into one record per CDR3 protein. The sample has over 50,000 distinct CDR3 sequences, roughly 12% seen once; the top ten hold 2.5% to 3%. The sequencing input was whole blood. The origin of the receptors is an adult who was a healthcare worker with PCR-confirmed SARS-CoV-2 infection or an uninfected control (not recorded which).

The table lists this clonotype with many counts. The rearrangement joins TRBV9 to TRBJ2-3; the D is unclear. Germline CDR1 and CDR2: SGDLS and YYNGEE. The germline V and J ends were trimmed by 0 bases and 6 bases, with 5 bases remaining between them. The CDR3 is 12 amino acids. The CDR3 coding sequence is TGTGCCAGCAGCGTAGGATGGGATACGCAGTATTTT. It encodes CASSVGWDTQYF.

There are a few counts of this clonotype. The chain recombines TRBV7-3 with TRBJ1-6, with D perhaps matching TRBD1 (5 bases). Germline CDR1 and CDR2: SGHTA and FQGTGA. The length of the CDR3 is 15 residues. V lost 0 bases and J 7 bases, leaving 10 bases between the germline ends. The CDR3 sequence: CASSLTGAENSPLHF. In DNA form, the CDR3 reads TGTGCCAGCAGCTTAACAGGGGCCGAAAATTCACCCCTCCACTTT.

This chain joins TRBV2 and TRBJ2-5, with D perhaps being TRBD1 or TRBD2 (5 bases each). V was clipped by 3 bases and J by 7 bases, with 12 bases between them. This CDR3 region has 13 residues. Germline V gene sequence: CDR1 SNHLY, CDR2 FYNNEI. CDR3 in DNA: TGTGCCAGCAGTGAGCCTTCTGGGGGGACCCAGTACTTC. Its protein is CASSEPSGGTQYF. Full variable domain (missing parts from reference TRBV2 and TRBJ2-5): EPEVTQTPSHQVTQMGQEVILRCVPISNHLYFYWYRQILGQKVEFLVSFYNNEISEKSEIFDDQFSVERPDGSNFTLKIRSTKLEDSAMYFCASSEPSGGTQYFGPGTRLLVL.

This clonotype was counted many times. The chain has TRBV7-3 and TRBJ1-1; D is perhaps TRBD1 (6 bases). This CDR3 is built from 15 residues. V was trimmed by 4 bases and J by 1 base, leaving 13 bases between them. The V gene's germline CDR1 is SGHTA and CDR2 FQGTGA. The CDR3: CASSSSGTTNTEAFF. Written as DNA, the CDR3 is TGTGCCAGCAGCTCCTCCGGGACAACGAACACTGAAGCTTTCTTT.

This clonotype has ten or more counts. The chain combines TRBV12-3 or TRBV12-4 with TRBJ2-7; D unclear. Trimming pared 3 bases from V and 3 bases from J, leaving 9 bases between. The CDR3 contains 13 residues. The CDR3 DNA reads TGTGCCAGCAGTTTCGCACAGAGCTACGAGCAGTACTTC. Protein: CASSFAQSYEQYF.

This clonotype has just a few counts. J is TRBJ2-7 and V is TRBV28; D is perhaps TRBD1 (6 bases). There are 14 residues in the CDR3. Trimming removed 5 bases at V and 3 bases at J, with 14 bases between. Germline CDR1 is MDHEN and CDR2 is SYDVKM. CDR3 protein: CASSDRTGVYEQYF. The CDR3 region has the DNA TGTGCCAGCAGTGACAGGACCGGGGTCTACGAGCAGTACTTC.

Many counts were recorded for this clonotype. The chain combines TRBV2 with TRBJ2-7; perhaps TRBD2 as D (6 bases). This CDR3 spans 13 amino acids. V lost 5 bases to trimming and J lost 0 bases, with 8 bases between them. Germline loops: CDR1 SNHLY, CDR2 FYNNEI. The CDR3 DNA reads as TGTGCCAGCAGTAAGGACTACTCCTACGAGCAGTACTTC. Translation gives CASSKDYSYEQYF.

Worth noting for this clonotype: A single base separates this from a much larger clone, so it may be a read error. This CDR3 is CACSLERPSADTQYF. In nucleotides, the CDR3 is TGTGCCTGCAGTTTAGAAAGACCCAGCGCAGATACGCAGTATTTT. The chain recombines TRBV12-3 or TRBV12-4 with TRBJ2-3, with D unresolved. The CDR3 length is 15 residues.

The rearrangement joins TRBV5-1 to TRBJ2-7, with a weak D call TRBD1 (6 bases). The V end was cut by 4 bases, the J end by 0 bases, with 17 bases between. This CDR3 comprises 16 residues. CDR1 and CDR2 from the germline V gene are SGHRS and YFSETQ. The CDR3 DNA follows: TGCGCCAGCAGCCTCACGGGACACTTGAGCTCCTACGAGCAGTACTTC. It codes for CASSLTGHLSSYEQYF.

Many counts were recorded for this clonotype. V gene TRBV12-3 or TRBV12-4 combines with J gene TRBJ2-2; D is unclear. This CDR3 has 14 amino acids. V lost 1 base and J lost 1, with 4 bases in between. The chain's CDR3 is CASSLGVNTGELFF. DNA for the CDR3: TGTGCCAGCAGTTTAGGGGTGAACACCGGGGAGCTGTTTTTT.

The sample holds many counts of this clonotype. The J gene is TRBJ1-3, the V gene TRBV29-1, with a tentative D call TRBD1 (6 bases). Trimming took 4 bases from V and 1 from J, leaving 11 bases between them. This CDR3 has 14 amino acids. From germline, CDR1 is SQVTM and CDR2 ANQGSEA. The CDR3 protein is CSVGLGQSGNTIYF. In nucleotides, the CDR3 is TGCAGCGTTGGCCTTGGACAGTCTGGAAACACCATATATTTT.

This clonotype has more than one count but fewer than ten. This chain links TRBV29-1 with TRBJ2-1, with TRBD1 identical over 7 bases. Germline V CDR1 and CDR2: SQVTM, ANQGSEA. Trimming took 6 bases from V and 1 from J; bases not matched to a gene: 3. The CDR3 is made up of 13 amino acids. For the CDR3, the DNA is TGCAGCGTCGGGACAGAATCCTACAATGAGCAGTTCTTC. It is translated as CSVGTESYNEQFF.

In its sample, this clonotype was seen a few times. J is TRBJ1-1 and V is TRBV6-1, with 7 nucleotides matching TRBD1. The CDR3 spans 12 residues. Germline CDR1 MNHNS, CDR2 SASEGT. Losses at the gene ends were 10 bases for V and 6 bases for J; bases not matched to a gene: 8. In DNA, the CDR3 is TGTGCCACCAGGGGGGCCGGGGCTGAAGCTTTCTTT. This gives the protein CATRGAGAEAFF.

Many counts were recorded for this clonotype. The J gene is TRBJ2-3, the V gene TRBV7-9; 7 positions agree with TRBD2. J was trimmed by 2 bases and V by 5 bases; bases with no gene match: 7. Germline values: CDR1 SEHNR, CDR2 FQNEAQ (reference sequence). The length of the CDR3 is 15 residues. The CDR3, as DNA: TGTGCCAGCAGCCCCATGGGGGGGACCACAGATACGCAGTATTTT. Residues: CASSPMGGTTDTQYF.